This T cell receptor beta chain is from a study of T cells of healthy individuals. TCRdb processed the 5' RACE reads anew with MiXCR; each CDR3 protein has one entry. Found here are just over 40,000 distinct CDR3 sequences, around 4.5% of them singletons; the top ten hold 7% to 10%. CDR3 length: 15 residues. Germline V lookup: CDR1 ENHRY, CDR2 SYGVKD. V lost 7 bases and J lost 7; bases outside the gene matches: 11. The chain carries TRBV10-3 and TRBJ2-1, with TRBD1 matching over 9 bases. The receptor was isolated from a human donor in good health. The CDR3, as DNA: TGTGCCATCACCTGGACAGGGGAGGCTGGAAATGAGCAGTTCTTC. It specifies CAITWTGEAGNEQFF.